This record looks at one T cell receptor beta chain sequence and its context. This entry comes from a study of blood T cell repertoires in COVID-19. Study-level background: Acute and convalescent COVID-19 samples came from the United States, Italy and Spain.

In the original workflow: Amplified reference gene primers provided the basis for estimating nucleated cell counts. TCRdb's copy holds only in-frame clones and misses some; the assay was immunoSEQ multiplex PCR. That table furnishes V, J and clone size, whereas the DNA furnished D and trimming. The sample has fewer than 600,000 clones, roughly nine tenths seen once. The V and J ends lost 4 bases and 7 bases respectively, with 13 bases between them. The CDR3 sequence is 13 residues long. The source of this sequence is a man aged 18-30 years with COVID-19, enrolled during active disease. The chain carries TRBV12-3 or TRBV12-4 and TRBJ1-1; possible D gene TRBD1, 6 bases. Source material: peripheral blood. The CDR3 spells CASSSTGKVEAFF. The CDR3 DNA follows: TGTGCCAGCAGTTCAACAGGGAAGGTTGAAGCTTTCTTT.